Described below is a single T cell receptor beta chain sequence and its context. Its cognate antigen is unknown. The sample comes from a study of blood T cells in healthy people across ages. The study's findings and limits: Possibly, changes in expanded clonotypes were confounded because donor CMV status was unknown. Diversity figures based on one million T cells were deemed too low.

V dropped 4 bases and J dropped 1; count of bases not matched to a gene: 11. Germline assignment: CDR1 DFQATT and CDR2 SNEGSKA (reference sequence). The CDR3 is 16 amino acids. The use of a sample-barcoded 5' primer and a J-beta primer mix characterized a second PCR of roughly 6 to 11 cycles. Via MiXCR, TCRdb re-called the 5' RACE reads, giving one row per CDR3 protein. The repertoire holds about 900,000 distinct CDR3 sequences, less than 80% seen once, with around 30% in the top ten. Sequencing used blood. The receptor was isolated from a man aged 30 to 39 in good health. V gene TRBV20-1 combines with J gene TRBJ2-7; 9 positions match TRBD1. CDR3 in DNA: TGCAGTGCTAACTCGGGACAGGGACCCTCTTCCTACGAGCAGTACTTC. Protein sequence: CSANSGQGPSSYEQYF.